This TCR beta chain was identified during a study of blood T cell repertoires in COVID-19. For the study at large: From the United States, Italy and Spain came samples of acute and convalescent COVID-19.

The method was immunoSEQ multiplex PCR; TCRdb's version includes in-frame clones alone and lacks a portion of them. The sample consists of more than 300,000 clones, 88% of them appearing once. This CDR3 has 14 residues. V shed 2 bases and J 3 bases; nucleotides not matched to a gene: 1. Germline V gene data show CDR1 as SGHVS and CDR2 as FNYEAQ. The V gene is TRBV7-6, the J gene TRBJ1-5; 7 nucleotides align to TRBD1. The source of this sequence is a woman younger than 30 who had recovered from COVID-19. The sample consisted of PBMCs or T cells enriched from blood (not recorded which). The CDR3: CASSLQGDNQPQHF. CDR3 in DNA: TGTGCCAGCAGCTTACAGGGGGACAATCAGCCCCAGCATTTT.